The rows below give T cell receptor beta chains drawn from one sample of a study of T-cell reconstitution after alpha-beta-depleted transplantation in children. TCRdb analysed the PCR reads with MiXCR anew, one entry per CDR3 protein. Of nearly 250,000 distinct CDR3 sequences in the sample, roughly 8.2% were seen once. The specimen was PBMCs, mostly from graft donor cells, collected 180 days after TCRalphabeta/CD19-depleted stem cell transplant. Every receptor here comes from a male patient younger than 18 who had a stem cell transplant for acute lymphoblastic leukemia, so the T cells may come from the graft donor. The CDR3 runs from the conserved cysteine through the conserved F or W. A D gene is named only where the DNA matches it firmly. Not every row has a clone size; where given, it reads once, few, many or a size class.

j_call,clone_size,v_call,d_call,cdr3_aa,cdr3_nt
TRBJ2-3,few,TRBV28,-,CASSLSRGGEITDTQYF,TGTGCCAGCAGTTTATCCAGGGGCGGGGAGATCACAGATACGCAGTATTTT
TRBJ2-1,few,TRBV5-1,-,CASSFDTSSYNEQFF,TGCGCCAGCAGCTTTGACACGAGCTCCTACAATGAGCAGTTCTTC
TRBJ2-5,many,TRBV29-1,-,CSVRAPIQETQYF,TGCAGCGTCCGAGCCCCTATCCAAGAGACCCAGTACTTC
TRBJ1-1,-,TRBV3-1,-,CASSQDLRRGSTAFF,TGTGCCAGCAGCCAAGATCTGCGTCGGGGTAGTACGGCTTTCTTT
TRBJ2-3,many,TRBV12-3/TRBV12-4,-,CASSRKGGSTDTQYF,TGTGCCAGCAGTAGGAAGGGCGGGAGCACAGATACGCAGTATTTT
TRBJ2-6,many,TRBV2,TRBD1,CASSGTGTLRSGANVLTF,TGTGCCAGCAGTGGGACAGGGACCCTTCGCTCTGGGGCCAACGTCCTGACTTTC
TRBJ1-1,many,TRBV5-1,-,CASSADLGSEAFF,TGCGCCAGCAGCGCGGACCTCGGGAGCGAAGCTTTCTTT
TRBJ1-1,many,TRBV5-1,TRBD1,CASSFNRGRSEAFF,TGCGCCAGCAGCTTTAACAGGGGAAGGTCTGAAGCTTTCTTT
TRBJ2-5,many,TRBV5-1,TRBD2,CASSLVLAGQETQYF,TGCGCCAGCAGCTTGGTTCTAGCGGGGCAAGAGACCCAGTACTTC
TRBJ2-7,many,TRBV21-1,-,CASSKRSRGPLSYEQYF,TGTGCCAGCAGCAAAAGGTCACGGGGGCCCCTCTCCTACGAGCAGTACTTC
TRBJ2-7,many,TRBV29-1,-,CSVKVSGVGAYEQYF,TGCAGCGTTAAGGTCTCCGGGGTCGGGGCCTACGAGCAGTACTTC
TRBJ1-2,few,TRBV4-3,-,CASSQVPGGNYGYTF,TGCGCCAGCAGCCAAGTCCCGGGGGGCAACTATGGCTACACCTTC
TRBJ2-2,many,TRBV6-5,TRBD1,CASRYRGQTGELFF,TGTGCCAGCAGATACAGGGGGCAAACCGGGGAGCTGTTTTTT
TRBJ2-7,many,TRBV10-3,TRBD1,CAISYGQGPYEQYF,TGTGCCATCAGTTATGGACAGGGCCCCTACGAGCAGTACTTC
TRBJ1-6,many,TRBV7-3,-,CASSGGTGSNSPLHF,TGTGCCAGCAGCGGCGGTACCGGGAGTAATTCACCCCTCCACTTT
TRBJ2-7,many,TRBV25-1,TRBD2,CASSASGLAGLSSYEQYF,TGTGCCAGCAGTGCCTCGGGACTAGCGGGACTGAGCTCCTACGAGCAGTACTTC
TRBJ2-7,-,TRBV6-1,-,CAALGRNSYEQYF,TGTGCTGCTCTGGGGAGGAACTCCTACGAGCAGTACTTC
TRBJ2-2,many,TRBV20-1,-,CSAIPGLGGELFF,TGCAGTGCTATACCGGGACTCGGCGGGGAGCTGTTTTTT
TRBJ2-5,many,TRBV5-5,TRBD2,CASSWAGGGQETQYF,TGTGCCAGCAGCTGGGCTGGGGGGGGCCAAGAGACCCAGTACTTC
TRBJ1-2,many,TRBV5-1,-,CASSLQGSNYGYTF,TGCGCCAGCAGCTTACAGGGTAGTAACTATGGCTACACCTTC
TRBJ1-2,many,TRBV20-1,-,CSASASNYGYTF,TGCAGTGCTAGTGCCAGTAACTATGGCTACACCTTC
TRBJ2-1,many,TRBV6-1,-,CASSEVHGLQNEQFF,TGTGCCAGCAGTGAGGTGCACGGACTACAAAATGAGCAGTTCTTC
TRBJ2-7,many,TRBV28,-,CASSLVRWGLYEQYF,TGTGCCAGCAGTTTAGTCCGGTGGGGGCTCTACGAGCAGTACTTC
TRBJ2-5,many,TRBV20-1,-,CSASTGTRGETQYF,TGCAGTGCTAGCACCGGGACTCGGGGGGAGACCCAGTACTTC
TRBJ1-1,-,TRBV6-2/TRBV6-3,-,CASSYGAGLTAFF,TGTGCCAGCAGTTACGGGGCGGGGTTAACGGCTTTCTTT
TRBJ2-7,many,TRBV5-6,-,CASSPVGRGLEQYF,TGTGCCAGCAGCCCCGTAGGCAGGGGTCTCGAGCAGTACTTC
TRBJ2-5,-,TRBV20-1,TRBD2,CSARPGTSGRSETQYF,TGCAGTGCTAGACCGGGGACTAGCGGGAGAAGTGAGACCCAGTACTTC
TRBJ1-5,-,TRBV19,TRBD1,CASSIDRGRGFHQPQHF,TGTGCCAGTAGTATAGATCGAGGCAGGGGGTTCCATCAGCCCCAGCATTTT
TRBJ2-1,many,TRBV29-1,-,CSVPGVGYNEQFF,TGCAGCGTACCAGGGGTGGGCTACAATGAGCAGTTCTTC
TRBJ2-5,many,TRBV6-5,-,CASSYTPTGLETQYF,TGTGCCAGCAGTTACACCCCAACAGGGCTAGAGACCCAGTACTTC
TRBJ2-7,-,TRBV19,-,CASSIGGPGAPYEQYF,TGTGCCAGTAGTATCGGCGGTCCGGGGGCCCCCTACGAGCAGTACTTC
TRBJ1-5,many,TRBV12-3/TRBV12-4,-,CASSPRTSWPNQPQHF,TGTGCCAGCAGTCCCCGGACTTCATGGCCTAATCAGCCCCAGCATTTT
TRBJ2-1,many,TRBV10-2,-,CASSYRVWAGAAYNEQFF,TGCGCCAGCAGTTACAGGGTCTGGGCGGGGGCCGCCTACAATGAGCAGTTCTTC
TRBJ2-7,many,TRBV5-1,TRBD1,CASSRQSGQGVYEQYF,TGCGCCAGCAGCCGCCAATCGGGACAGGGTGTCTACGAGCAGTACTTC
TRBJ1-5,many,TRBV2,-,CASSLRDTYQPQHF,TGTGCCAGCAGTCTCCGGGACACCTATCAGCCCCAGCATTTT